These T cell receptor beta chains were read from a single sample in a study of cytomegalovirus exposure and HLA in healthy donors. The protocol was immunoSEQ multiplex PCR, while the TCRdb copy is restricted to in-frame clones and leaves out a portion. The table shows around 100,000 clones, with roughly 71% occurring only once. The sequencing sample was made of PBMCs. Receptors were obtained from a man aged 50 to 59 in good health and CMV-seronegative. CDR3s include the opening cysteine and the closing phenylalanine or tryptophan. A D gene is named only where the DNA matches it firmly. Clone size, where shown, is once, few, many, or a class for clones that have expanded.

j_call: TRBJ1-5; d_call: -; clone_size: -; v_call: TRBV7-9; cdr3_nt: TGTGCCAGCAGCTTGGCAGGGCGGGAAGGTTCTCAGCCCCAGCATTTT; cdr3_aa: CASSLAGREGSQPQHF
j_call: TRBJ2-2; d_call: -; clone_size: -; v_call: TRBV5-1; cdr3_nt: TGCGCCAGCAGCCCCAGGGCTGGGACCGGGGAGCTGTTTTTT; cdr3_aa: CASSPRAGTGELFF
j_call: TRBJ1-1; d_call: -; clone_size: -; v_call: TRBV28; cdr3_nt: TGTGCCAGCAGTTTACGGACAGAGTACACTGAAGCTTTCTTT; cdr3_aa: CASSLRTEYTEAFF
j_call: TRBJ2-7; d_call: TRBD1; clone_size: -; v_call: TRBV18; cdr3_nt: TGTGCCAGCTCACCAAGAACAGGGGGCGCGACCTACGAGCAGTACTTC; cdr3_aa: CASSPRTGGATYEQYF
j_call: TRBJ1-4; d_call: TRBD1; clone_size: once; v_call: TRBV15; cdr3_nt: TGTGCCACCAGCAGAGATCAGGGACAGGGGGCCAGAGGAGAAAAACTGTTTTTT; cdr3_aa: CATSRDQGQGARGEKLFF
j_call: TRBJ2-3; d_call: -; clone_size: -; v_call: TRBV5-1; cdr3_nt: TGCGCCAGCACCTCGGGACTGAACACAGATACGCAGTATTTT; cdr3_aa: CASTSGLNTDTQYF
j_call: TRBJ2-4; d_call: -; clone_size: -; v_call: TRBV7-3; cdr3_nt: TGTGCCAGCAGCTTAGGGGCGGGGAGTAGAAGTGACATTCAGTACTTC; cdr3_aa: CASSLGAGSRSDIQYF
j_call: TRBJ1-3; d_call: -; clone_size: -; v_call: TRBV7-2; cdr3_nt: TGTGCCAGCAGCTTAGCCACAGGCCTCTCTGGAAACACCATATATTTT; cdr3_aa: CASSLATGLSGNTIYF
j_call: TRBJ2-3; d_call: TRBD2; clone_size: once; v_call: TRBV30; cdr3_nt: TGTGCCTGTCAAGCGGGAGGCGCGGATACGCAGTATTTT; cdr3_aa: CACQAGGADTQYF
j_call: TRBJ2-5; d_call: TRBD2; clone_size: -; v_call: TRBV27; cdr3_nt: TGTGCCAGCACGGCGGCGGGAGGGCCGGAGTTAGAGACCCAGTACTTC; cdr3_aa: CASTAAGGPELETQYF
j_call: TRBJ2-7; d_call: -; clone_size: -; v_call: TRBV28; cdr3_nt: TGTGCCAGCAGGCCACCGGGGACTCCTAGCTCCTACGAGCAGTACTTC; cdr3_aa: CASRPPGTPSSYEQYF
j_call: TRBJ1-4; d_call: TRBD1; clone_size: -; v_call: TRBV4-3; cdr3_nt: TGCGCCAGCAGCCAAGAGGACAGGGGGACGGCTAATGAAAAACTGTTTTTT; cdr3_aa: CASSQEDRGTANEKLFF
j_call: TRBJ1-6; d_call: -; clone_size: -; v_call: TRBV10-3; cdr3_nt: TGTGCCATCAGTGAGTCGACGGGTCCCCTCCACTTT; cdr3_aa: CAISESTGPLHF
j_call: TRBJ2-7; d_call: TRBD2; clone_size: few; v_call: TRBV30; cdr3_nt: TGTGCCTGGGGTACTAGCGGGAGGTTCCACGAGCAGTACTTC; cdr3_aa: CAWGTSGRFHEQYF
j_call: TRBJ2-7; d_call: TRBD1; clone_size: -; v_call: TRBV19; cdr3_nt: TGTGCCAGTAGCCCTAGGGGCGGACAGGGGAATTTAAGGCTAACCTACGAGCAGTACTTC; cdr3_aa: CASSPRGGQGNLRLTYEQYF